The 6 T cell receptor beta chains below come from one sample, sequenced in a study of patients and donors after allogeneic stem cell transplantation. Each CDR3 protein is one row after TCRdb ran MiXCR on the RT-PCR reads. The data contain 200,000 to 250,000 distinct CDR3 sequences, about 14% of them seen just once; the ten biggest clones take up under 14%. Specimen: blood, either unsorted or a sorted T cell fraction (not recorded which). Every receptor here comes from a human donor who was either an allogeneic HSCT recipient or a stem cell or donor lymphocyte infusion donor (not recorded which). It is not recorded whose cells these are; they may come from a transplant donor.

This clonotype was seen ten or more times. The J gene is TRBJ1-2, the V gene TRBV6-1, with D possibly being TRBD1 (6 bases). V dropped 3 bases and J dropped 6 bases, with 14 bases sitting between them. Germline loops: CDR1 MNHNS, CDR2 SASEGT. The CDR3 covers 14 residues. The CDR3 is CASSDQGGWNGYTF. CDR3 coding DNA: TGTGCCAGCAGTGACCAAGGGGGGTGGAATGGCTACACCTTC.

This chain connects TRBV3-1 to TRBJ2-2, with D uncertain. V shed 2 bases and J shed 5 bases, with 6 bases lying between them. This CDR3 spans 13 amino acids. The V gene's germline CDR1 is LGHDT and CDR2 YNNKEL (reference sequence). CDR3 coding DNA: TGTGCCAGCAGCCAACAGAGGACCGGGGAGCTGTTTTTT. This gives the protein CASSQQRTGELFF.

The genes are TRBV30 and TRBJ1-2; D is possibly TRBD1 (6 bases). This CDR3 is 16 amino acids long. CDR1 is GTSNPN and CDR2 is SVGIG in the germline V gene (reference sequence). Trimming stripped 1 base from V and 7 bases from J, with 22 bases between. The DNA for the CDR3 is TGTGCCTGGAGTGCCACAGGGTACGGATATGGTATTGGCTACACCTTC. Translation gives CAWSATGYGYGIGYTF.

Here the CDR3 DNA reads TGCGCCAGCAGCTTGGGTCTCCGGACAGGAGAAAACACCGGGGAGCTGTTTTTT. Its protein is CASSLGLRTGENTGELFF. This chain connects TRBV5-1 to TRBJ2-2; 7 nucleotides match TRBD1. The CDR3 extends over 18 amino acids. Germline values: CDR1 SGHRS, CDR2 YFSETQ. After removal of 0 bases from V and 2 bases from J, the junction contained 10 bases not matched to a gene.

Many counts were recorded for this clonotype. The CDR3 is CASSQDGFQPQHF. The CDR3 nucleotides read TGTGCCAGCAGCCAAGATGGGTTTCAGCCCCAGCATTTT. The chain joins TRBV3-1 to TRBJ1-5, with D unresolved. The CDR3 has 13 amino acids. Per the germline V gene, CDR1 is LGHDT and CDR2 is YNNKEL (reference sequence). V was trimmed by 0 bases and J by 6 bases, leaving 6 bases between them. Full variable domain (remainder filled in from reference TRBV3-1 and TRBJ1-5): DTAVSQTPKYLVTQMGNDKSIKCEQNLGHDTMYWYKQDSKKFLKIMFSYNNKELIINETVPNRFSPKSPDKAHLNLHINSLELGDSAVYFCASSQDGFQPQHFGDGTRLSIL.

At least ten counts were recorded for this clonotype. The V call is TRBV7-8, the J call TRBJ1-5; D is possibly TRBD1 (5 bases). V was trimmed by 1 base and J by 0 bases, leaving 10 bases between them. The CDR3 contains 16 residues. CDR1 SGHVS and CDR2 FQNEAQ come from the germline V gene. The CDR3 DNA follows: TGTGCCAGCAGCTTAGGGAGGGGCTATAGCAATCAGCCCCAGCATTTT. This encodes CASSLGRGYSNQPQHF. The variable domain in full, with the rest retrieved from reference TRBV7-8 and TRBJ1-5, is GAGVSQSPRYKVAKRGQDVALRCDPISGHVSLFWYQQALGQGPEFLTYFQNEAQLDKSGLPSDRFFAERPEGSVSTLKIQRTQQEDSAVYLCASSLGRGYSNQPQHFGDGTRLSIL.